Shown below are 2 T cell receptor beta chains from a single sample sequenced in a study of Ad26.COV2.S vaccination and SARS-CoV-2 variants. The sample's treatment: around 19 received Ad26.COV2.S at low or high dose, single or two shots; about five received placebo; per-sample allocation not given. It was on day 63 after the first vaccine or placebo injection that samples were taken. Measured with immunoSEQ multiplex PCR; TCRdb has only the in-frame clones, and not every one. Here the sample spans hundreds of thousands of clones, around 86% being singletons. The sequenced sample was peripheral blood, obtained in a trial of Ad26.COV2.S vaccine versus placebo. The receptors originated from a person between 18 and 65 years old who received the Ad26.COV2.S COVID-19 vaccine or a placebo.

There are a few counts of this clone. The rearrangement links TRBV27 to TRBJ2-7, with TRBD1 identical over 10 bases. CDR3 length equals 15 residues. Germline V gives CDR1 MNHEY, CDR2 SMNVEV (reference sequence). Losses at the gene ends were 5 bases for V and 3 bases for J; bases not matched to a gene: 7. The CDR3 region has the DNA TGTGCCAGCAGTCTGACAGGGGGCCCCTACTACGAGCAGTACTTC. Protein product: CASSLTGGPYYEQYF.

As concerns this clone: The sample contains more than one DNA sequence encoding this CDR3. This chain joins TRBV2 and TRBJ2-7, with a tentative D call TRBD1 (6 bases). Trimming pared 6 bases from V and 1 base from J, leaving 10 bases between. The V gene's germline CDR1 is SNHLY and CDR2 FYNNEI. This CDR3 comprises 13 residues. CDR3 sequence (DNA): TGTGCCAGCAGCGTGGACAGATCCTACGAGCAGTACTTC. This encodes CASSVDRSYEQYF.